Listed below are T cell receptor beta chains from one sample, sequenced in a study of cytomegalovirus exposure and HLA in healthy donors. The table came from immunoSEQ multiplex PCR; TCRdb's copy has only in-frame clones and leaves some out. The profile shows around 200,000 clones, 83% of them singletons. Sequencing was carried out using PBMCs. The receptors derive from a man aged 45-60 years in good health and CMV-seronegative. The CDR3 runs from the conserved cysteine through the conserved F or W. Fields, in order: CDR3 DNA, CDR3 protein, V gene, clone size, D gene, J gene. A D gene is named only where the DNA matches it firmly. Clone size is not always given. Where it is, it says once, few, many or a class for expanded clones.

TGTTCCAGCAGCTTAGATCGGCAGGCTCCAGAGACCCAGTACTTC | CSSSLDRQAPETQYF | TRBV7-9 | - | - | TRBJ2-5
TGTGCCAGCAGCCCGCTGGCAGGGGGCTTAGCTTTCTTT | CASSPLAGGLAFF | TRBV25-1 | - | TRBD1 | TRBJ1-1
TGTGCCAGCAGCTTGGCCGGGACAGTCATCCTCGGGCCCCAGCATTTT | CASSLAGTVILGPQHF | TRBV5-8 | - | TRBD1 | TRBJ1-5
TGTGCCAGCAAAGTTCACTTCTCTGGGGCCAACGTCCTGACTTTC | CASKVHFSGANVLTF | TRBV2 | - | - | TRBJ2-6
TGTGCCAGCAGTTACGAAAACAGGGGACGACACGAGCAGTACTTC | CASSYENRGRHEQYF | TRBV6-5 | few | TRBD1 | TRBJ2-7
TGTGCCAGTATGGACTTAGTTACAGATACGCAGTATTTT | CASMDLVTDTQYF | TRBV6-1 | - | - | TRBJ2-3
TGTGCCAGCAGCTTACCCGGGGTGTCGGAGCTGTTTTTT | CASSLPGVSELFF | TRBV5-4 | few | - | TRBJ2-2
TGTGCCAGCAGTGAGAGAACTAGCGTCAATGAGCAGTTCTTC | CASSERTSVNEQFF | TRBV2 | - | TRBD2 | TRBJ2-1
TGTGCCAGCAGCTTAGTGGCAGGGCTTCATAATGAAAAACTGTTTTTT | CASSLVAGLHNEKLFF | TRBV11-2 | few | - | TRBJ1-4
TGTGCCAGCAGATACCAGAGGCAGTTTGGCACCGGGGAGCTGTTTTTT | CASRYQRQFGTGELFF | TRBV27 | few | - | TRBJ2-2
TGTGCCAGCAGCCTACGGGAGTACACTGAAGCTTTCTTT | CASSLREYTEAFF | TRBV6-5 | few | - | TRBJ1-1
TGCAGCGTTGGGGACAGGGACCTGTTTTTT | CSVGDRDLFF | TRBV29-1 | - | TRBD1 | TRBJ1-4
TGTGCCAGCTCTCCCCTACCGGGACAGGGGGGTCAGCCCCAGCATTTT | CASSPLPGQGGQPQHF | TRBV18 | - | TRBD1 | TRBJ1-5
TGTGCCAGCTCATCCGGGACAGGGTCGGACACTGAAGCTTTCTTT | CASSSGTGSDTEAFF | TRBV18 | - | TRBD1 | TRBJ1-1
TGTGCCAGCAGCGTTGCAACTAGGGATGAGCAGTTCTTC | CASSVATRDEQFF | TRBV9 | - | - | TRBJ2-1
TGTGCCAGCAGCCCCGAGTGGGGGGACAATCAGCCCCAGCATTTT | CASSPEWGDNQPQHF | TRBV9 | - | - | TRBJ1-5
TGTGCCAGCAGCGTGCAGGGCGCCTACAATGAGCAGTTCTTC | CASSVQGAYNEQFF | TRBV9 | - | - | TRBJ2-1
TGTGCCAGCAGTAGGACAGGGAATAGTAAGGCTGAAGCTTTCTTT | CASSRTGNSKAEAFF | TRBV6-1 | - | TRBD1 | TRBJ1-1
TGTGCCAGCAGCCCCGGGCAGGGAAGTTTTGGCTACACCTTC | CASSPGQGSFGYTF | TRBV7-2 | - | - | TRBJ1-2
TGTGCCGCCAGCAGAAGGGACAGTCGCGATGGCTACACCTTC | CAASRRDSRDGYTF | TRBV15 | - | TRBD1 | TRBJ1-2
TGTGCCAGCAGCCTACTAGCGGGAGGGCTAATTGGGACAGATACGCAGTATTTT | CASSLLAGGLIGTDTQYF | TRBV7-8 | - | TRBD2 | TRBJ2-3
TGTGCCAGCAGCGGGACAGCTTATCAGCCCCAGCATTTT | CASSGTAYQPQHF | TRBV6-1 | - | TRBD1 | TRBJ1-5
TGTGCCAGCAGCGTTTGGGGGACAGTGACTAGCGGGAGAAACTCCTACGAGCAGTACTTC | CASSVWGTVTSGRNSYEQYF | TRBV9 | - | TRBD2 | TRBJ2-7
TGTGCCAGCAGCACCCGAGCGGGAGGGCCCAACGAGCAGTACTTC | CASSTRAGGPNEQYF | TRBV7-2 | - | TRBD2 | TRBJ2-7
TGTGCCAGCAGCGTAGACTGGGGACAGGGCGTCAATGAGCAGTTCTTC | CASSVDWGQGVNEQFF | TRBV9 | - | TRBD1 | TRBJ2-1
TGTGCCAGCAGTTCGGACAGGGGGCCCAGAGGTACGCAGTATTTT | CASSSDRGPRGTQYF | TRBV7-2 | - | TRBD1 | TRBJ2-3
TGTGCCAGCAGCCGGAACTATGGCTACACCTTC | CASSRNYGYTF | TRBV7-2 | - | - | TRBJ1-2
TGTGCCAGCAGCTTAGACAGGGGGCGCGCCGGGGAGCTGTTTTTT | CASSLDRGRAGELFF | TRBV11-1 | - | TRBD1 | TRBJ2-2
TGTGCCAGCAGTTCCCGGGGACTAGCATTTACAGATACGCAGTATTTT | CASSSRGLAFTDTQYF | TRBV27 | - | TRBD2 | TRBJ2-3